Following are 14 T cell receptor beta chains from one sample sequenced in a study of shared clonotypes between healthy human individuals (dated by TCRdb to 2019 to 2021). The library was made by the immunoSEQ multiplex PCR assay. What TCRdb holds here is the immuneACCESS table cut down to in-frame rearrangements. Part of the clones is not present; checked against another copy, under half of the missing clones reflect an unresolved V gene, and the others are unexplained. The sample table lists 2 million to 2.5 million clones, 85% to 95% of them with a count of one. The leading ten clones occupy 0.37% of the sample. The sample was naive CD4+ T cells from PBMCs. The cell subset or site tag for this specimen amounts to: CD45RA+ positively selected. These receptors all come from a man in his late teens or twenties in good health. Some clones in this sample may be carry-over from other donors' samples.

The rearrangement links TRBV5-1 to TRBJ2-7, with 11 bases lining up with TRBD2. The CDR3 has 15 residues. Germline trimming cut 4 bases from V and 5 bases from J; bases unmatched to any gene: 8. Germline CDR1 reads SGHRS; CDR2 reads YFSETQ. The CDR3 DNA follows: TGCGCCAGCAGCCCACTAGCGGGAGCTAGGGACGAGCAGTACTTC. Amino acids: CASSPLAGARDEQYF.

Points on this clone: The same CDR3 arises from other DNA sequences in this sample as well. The chain recombines TRBV5-1 with TRBJ1-2; TRBD1 is a possible D gene (6 bases). Deletions cut 0 bases from V and 4 bases from J, with 13 bases between. This CDR3 is 15 amino acids long. From germline, CDR1 is SGHRS and CDR2 YFSETQ. The CDR3 DNA follows: TGCGCCAGCAGCTTGGCCGTCGGAGGGGGCTATGGCTACACCTTC. This gives the protein CASSLAVGGGYGYTF.

Notes on this clone: Other DNA variants within this sample encode the same CDR3. The chain combines TRBV28 with TRBJ1-4; possibly TRBD1 for D (6 bases). The germline V and J ends were trimmed by 4 bases and 7 bases, with 16 bases remaining between them. CDR1 is MDHEN and CDR2 is SYDVKM in the germline V gene. The CDR3 sequence is 15 residues long. This CDR3 is CASSSPGARGEKLFF. CDR3 nucleotide sequence: TGTGCCAGCAGTTCACCAGGGGCGCGAGGTGAAAAACTGTTTTTT.

The chain carries TRBV19 and TRBJ2-5; a possible D gene is TRBD1 (5 bases). The V gene's germline CDR1 is LNHDA and CDR2 SQIVND (reference sequence). V gave up 6 bases and J gave up 1 base, with 12 bases separating them. This CDR3 spans 14 amino acids. The chain's CDR3 is CASSKEDIQETQYF. As DNA, the CDR3 is TGTGCCAGTAGCAAAGAGGACATCCAAGAGACCCAGTACTTC.

The chain links TRBV11-3 to TRBJ2-7; TRBD1 matches 7 bases. Losses at the gene ends were 0 bases for V and 3 bases for J; bases not matched to a gene: 5. Germline-derived CDR1 and CDR2 are SGHNT and YENEEA. This CDR3 has 15 amino acids. CDR3 sequence reads: CASSLDLQGLYEQYF. The CDR3 bases are TGTGCCAGCAGCTTAGATCTACAGGGGCTCTACGAGCAGTACTTC.

This clone occurred once. The chain carries TRBV2 and TRBJ2-7; no definite D call. This CDR3 comprises 12 residues. Germline V gene sequence: CDR1 SNHLY, CDR2 FYNNEI. Between the trimmed V and J ends, which lost 5 bases and 1 base, there was a span of 6 bases. CDR3 region: CASSPLSYEQYF. CDR3 sequence (DNA): TGTGCCAGCAGTCCTCTTTCCTACGAGCAGTACTTC.

The gene calls are TRBV11-2 and TRBJ2-1; D unresolved. The CDR3 sequence is 16 residues long. CDR1 is SGHAT and CDR2 is FQNNGV in the germline V gene. Deletions cut 4 bases from V and 4 bases from J, with 17 bases between. The CDR3 spells CASSSTPRGPYNEQFF. The CDR3 DNA sequence: TGTGCCAGCAGCTCGACCCCCCGAGGCCCTTACAATGAGCAGTTCTTC. The full variable domain, in which reference TRBV11-2 and TRBJ2-1 provide the parts outside the CDR3, is EAGVAQSPRYKIIEKRQSVAFWCNPISGHATLYWYQQILGQGPKLLIQFQNNGVVDDSQLPKDRFSAERLKGVDSTLKIQPAKLEDSAVYLCASSSTPRGPYNEQFFGPGTRLTVL.

The gene calls are TRBV19 and TRBJ1-4; D remains unclear. This CDR3 is 14 amino acids long. Trimming cost V 3 bases and J 0 bases, with 5 bases left between them. The germline CDR1 and CDR2 sequences are LNHDA and SQIVND (reference sequence). The CDR3 bases are TGTGCCAGTAGTATGGCTGCAACTAATGAAAAACTGTTTTTT. Its translation is CASSMAATNEKLFF.

CDR3 nucleotide sequence: TGTGCCAGCAGTTTCCCGGGACTAGCGGAGTATTTT. This codes for CASSFPGLAEYF. This rearrangement joins TRBV27 to TRBJ2-3; 11 positions agree with TRBD2. V gave up 3 bases and J gave up 13 bases; unmatched junction bases: 3. Germline assignment: CDR1 MNHEY and CDR2 SMNVEV (reference sequence). CDR3 size: 12 residues.

This clone was seen only once. The chain carries TRBV14 and TRBJ2-5; D remains ambiguous. Near its end, the DNA agrees better with TRBJ2-7, so the J call may be wrong. CDR1 and CDR2 from the germline V gene are SGHDN and FVKESK. The CDR3 has 11 residues. CDR3 region: CASSQMHEQYF. The CDR3 DNA reads TGTGCCAGCAGCCAAATGCACGAGCAGTACTTC.

CDR3 DNA sequence: TGCGCCAGCAGCTTGGGCCAAATAGCCAAAAACATTCAGTACTTC. Translating gives CASSLGQIAKNIQYF. This chain connects TRBV5-1 to TRBJ2-4, with D uncertain. V was shortened by 0 bases and J by 0 bases, with 7 bases between the two germline ends. This CDR3 region has 15 residues. CDR1 is SGHRS and CDR2 is YFSETQ in the germline V gene. Using reference TRBV5-1 and TRBJ2-4 for the parts outside the CDR3, the full variable domain is KAGVTQTPRYLIKTRGQQVTLSCSPISGHRSVSWYQQTPGQGLQFLFEYFSETQRNKGNFPGRFSGRQFSNSRSEMNVSTLELGDSALYLCASSLGQIAKNIQYFGAGTRLSVL.

The chain has TRBV4-2 and TRBJ1-2, with unresolved D. V was pared by 3 bases and J by 3 bases, with 8 bases between. Germline V CDR1 and CDR2: LGHNA, YNFKEQ. This CDR3 has 13 residues. This CDR3 reads CASSQAQHYGYTF. Written as DNA, the CDR3 is TGTGCCAGCAGCCAGGCACAGCACTATGGCTACACCTTC.

This clone was recorded only once. The chain couples TRBV15 to TRBJ2-4; D is uncertain. Trimming stripped 0 bases from V and 6 bases from J, with 6 bases between. The CDR3 sequence is 13 residues long. Per germline, CDR1 LNHNV and CDR2 YYDKDF (reference sequence). The CDR3 spells CATSRDPRNIQYF. As DNA, the CDR3 is TGTGCCACCAGCAGAGATCCGCGAAACATTCAGTACTTC.

V gene TRBV5-8 combines with J gene TRBJ2-3; tentatively, D is TRBD1 or TRBD2 (5 bases each). Trimming cost V 0 bases and J 0 bases, with 11 bases left between them. In germline, CDR1 is SGHTS, CDR2 YDEGEE. This CDR3 is 16 amino acids long. The DNA of the CDR3 is TGTGCCAGCAGCTTGGCGGGGCGGACTAGCACAGATACGCAGTATTTT. Its translation is CASSLAGRTSTDTQYF.